This T cell receptor (beta chain) was observed in a study of blood T cell repertoires in COVID-19. Study processing details: Amplification with reference gene primers provided the estimates of nucleated cell counts. Using immunoSEQ multiplex PCR, the repertoire was profiled, and TCRdb retains in-frame clones only, with some absent. For V, J and clone size, that table is used; D and trimming come from the DNA. The data show fewer than 150,000 clones, roughly 84% seen once. Germline V CDR1 and CDR2: SEHNR, FQNEAQ (reference sequence). This CDR3 comprises 14 residues. V was cut by 1 base and J by 7 bases, with 11 bases left in between.

The chain joins TRBV7-9 to TRBJ2-1; D gene uncertain. Sequenced input: peripheral blood. This TCR was recovered from a woman aged 30 to 39 who had recovered from COVID-19. CDR3 in DNA: TGTGCCAGCAGCTTAGGTCATCCTGAGAATGAGCAGTTCTTC. Its protein product is CASSLGHPENEQFF. Variable domain in full (rest from reference TRBV7-9 and TRBJ2-1): DTGVSQNPRHKITKRGQNVTFRCDPISEHNRLYWYRQTLGQGPEFLTYFQNEAQLEKSRLLSDRFSAERPKGSFSTLEIQRTEQGDSAMYLCASSLGHPENEQFFGPGTRLTVL.